This TCR beta chain is from a study of blood T cells in healthy people across ages. Each sample gave at least 6.5 million isolated PBMCs. This clonotype was seen ten or more times. Alongside a J-beta primer mix, a sample-barcoded 5' primer served in a second PCR lasting about 7 to 11 cycles. Each cDNA molecule was tagged by a template-switch adaptor with 12 random nucleotides. TCRdb analysed the 5' RACE reads with MiXCR anew, one entry per CDR3 protein. This sample yields roughly 1.6 million distinct CDR3 sequences, of which 30% to 35% are seen a single time; around 10% belongs to the top ten. V shed 3 bases, J shed 2 bases, and the junction held 5 bases outside the gene matches. Looked up from germline, CDR1 is LGHNA and CDR2 is YNFKEQ. The CDR3 totals 15 residues.

Specimen: blood. J is TRBJ2-7 and V is TRBV4-2, with 9 bases matching TRBD1. The receptor comes from a woman aged 25 to 39 in good health. The CDR3 DNA reads as TGTGCCAGCAGCCAGGGGACAGGGAATGCCTACGAGCAGTACTTC. It yields the protein CASSQGTGNAYEQYF.